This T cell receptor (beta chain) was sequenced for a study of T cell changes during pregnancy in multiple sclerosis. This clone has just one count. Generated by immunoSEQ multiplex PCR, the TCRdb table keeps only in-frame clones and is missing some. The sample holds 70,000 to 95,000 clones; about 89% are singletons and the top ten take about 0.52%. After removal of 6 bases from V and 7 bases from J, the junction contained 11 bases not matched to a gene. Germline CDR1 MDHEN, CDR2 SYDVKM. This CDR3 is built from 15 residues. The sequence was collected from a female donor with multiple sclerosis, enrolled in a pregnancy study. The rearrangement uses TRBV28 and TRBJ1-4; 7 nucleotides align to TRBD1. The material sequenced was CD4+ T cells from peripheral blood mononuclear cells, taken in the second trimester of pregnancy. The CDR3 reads CASRRYRGVGEKLFF. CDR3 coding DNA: TGTGCCAGCAGACGATACAGGGGCGTCGGTGAAAAACTGTTTTTT.